This TCR beta chain was observed in a study of cytomegalovirus exposure and HLA in healthy donors. Study-wide results and caveats: The study listed some 160 cytomegalovirus-associated TCR beta chains. In vitro assays verified that a few CMV-associated chains recognized CMV antigens specifically.

In regard to this clone: Its specificity is unknown.

The donors were in the roughly 110-subject validation cohort; that cohort was separate from the approximately 700-subject first cohort. Clones were sequenced by immunoSEQ multiplex PCR, and TCRdb holds only the in-frame ones, with some missing. The table shows over 75,000 clones, with about nine tenths occurring only once. CDR1 and CDR2 from the germline V gene are SGHNT and YYREEE (reference sequence). CDR3 length: 12 amino acids. Trimming shortened V by 4 bases and J by 5 bases, and 9 bases separated the two germline ends. The source of this sequence is a man aged 25 to 40 in good health and CMV-seronegative. V and J are TRBV5-4 and TRBJ1-1, with D tentatively TRBD1 (5 bases). Sequencing was done on a sample of PBMCs. CDR3 DNA sequence: TGTGCCAGCAGCCAGGGAAATACTGAAGCTTTCTTT. This sequence encodes CASSQGNTEAFF.